The T cell receptor (beta chain) described here comes from a study of regulatory T cells in long-lasting Graves disease. This clonotype was recorded many times. Its target is not known. The authors built TCR beta libraries using iRepertoire HTBI primers and Arm-PCR of CDR3 regions. Each CDR3 protein is one row after TCRdb ran MiXCR on the multiplex PCR reads. Among 430,000 or so distinct CDR3 sequences listed, 21% were seen once. Time point defined: persistent/refractory GD, antithyroid drugs over 5 years with positive TRAb. The TCR library was prepared using RNA isolated from PBMCs. Findings and caveats of the study: For persistent Graves' patients, TCR diversity was lower than for newly diagnosed ones. Persistent patients had a count of shared public clonotypes (2,741) that exceeded that of new patients (roughly 1,000).

This CDR3 contains 15 residues. The germline gives CDR1 LNHNV, CDR2 YYDKDF (reference sequence). V was shortened by 0 bases and J by 0 bases, with 8 bases between the two germline ends. The TCR originated in a female donor with Graves disease. This chain connects TRBV15 to TRBJ1-1; no reliable D call. The sequencing here drew on peripheral blood mononuclear cells (PBMCs), taken when the disease was refractory, from a patient treated with antithyroid drugs. Written as DNA, the CDR3 is TGTGCCACCAGCAGAGATAGAGGAATGAACACTGAAGCTTTCTTT. This translates into CATSRDRGMNTEAFF. Using reference TRBV15 and TRBJ1-1 for the parts outside the CDR3, the full variable domain is DAMVIQNPRYQVTQFGKPVTLSCSQTLNHNVMYWYQQKSSQAPKLLFHYYDKDFNNEADTPDNFQSRRPNTSFCFLDIRSPGLGDTAMYLCATSRDRGMNTEAFFGQGTRLTVV.